These 23 T cell receptor beta chains came from one sample sequenced in a study of blood T cells in healthy people across ages. Next came a second PCR, run for about 7 to 12 cycles, which used a sample-barcoded 5' primer along with a J-beta primer mix. TCRdb reprocessed the 5' RACE reads with MiXCR, giving one entry per CDR3 protein. The sample includes roughly 1.6 million distinct CDR3 sequences, 30% to 40% seen only once; the top ten take 10% to 12%. Sequenced material: blood. These receptors were taken from a woman aged 25 to 39 in good health.

There are a few counts of this clonotype. The chain is built from TRBV6-6 and TRBJ1-2; D remains unclear. The CDR3 spans 15 residues. The V and J ends lost 5 bases and 3 bases respectively, with 16 bases between them. Germline lookup yields CDR1 MNHNY and CDR2 SVGAGI (reference sequence). CDR3: CASSGSKAGHYGYTF. CDR3 sequence (DNA): TGTGCCAGCAGTGGATCCAAGGCAGGCCACTATGGCTACACCTTC.

This rearrangement joins TRBV10-3 to TRBJ2-3; 7 positions match TRBD1. Germline CDR1 reads ENHRY; CDR2 reads SYGVKD. The CDR3 is made up of 17 amino acids. The V segment lost 2 bases and the J segment 0 bases; nucleotides outside the gene matches: 8. CDR3 amino acids: CAISETDTGASTDTQYF. The CDR3, as DNA: TGTGCCATCAGTGAGACCGATACAGGGGCTAGCACAGATACGCAGTATTTT.

This clonotype has just a few counts. J is TRBJ2-7 and V is TRBV4-2, with D unresolved. The V gene lost 0 bases and the J gene lost 5 bases, with 20 bases spanning the gap. CDR1 and CDR2 (germline): LGHNA, YNFKEQ. CDR3 length: 17 amino acids. DNA of the CDR3: TGTGCCAGCAGCCAAGAAGAACGAGACCGTGATGGCCACGAGCAGTACTTC. Protein: CASSQEERDRDGHEQYF.

The chain carries TRBV20-1 and TRBJ2-7, with 10 nucleotides matching TRBD1. In germline, CDR1 is DFQATT, CDR2 SNEGSKA (reference sequence). After removal of 4 bases from V and 3 bases from J, the junction contained 9 bases not matched to a gene. There are 15 residues in the CDR3. CDR3 nucleotides: TGCAGTGCTACTACCAATTGGGACAGGGGCTACGAGCAGTACTTC. This translates into CSATTNWDRGYEQYF.

This clonotype turned up a few times. This chain uses TRBV7-6 with TRBJ2-3; TRBD2 might be the D (5 bases). From germline, CDR1 is SGHVS and CDR2 FNYEAQ. This CDR3 is 14 amino acids long. V shed 7 bases and J shed 1 base, with 12 bases lying between them. Here the CDR3 DNA reads TGTGCCAGCACCACAAACGGGGGCACAGATACGCAGTATTTT. Protein product: CASTTNGGTDTQYF.

The rearrangement uses TRBV6-5 and TRBJ1-6, with a weak D call TRBD1 (6 bases). V was shortened by 8 bases and J by 5 bases, with 13 bases between the two germline ends. Germline-derived CDR1 and CDR2 are MNHEY and SVGAGI. The CDR3 is made up of 14 amino acids. The DNA of the CDR3 is TGTGCCAGCGCGAATGGACAGAATAATTCACCCCTCCACTTT. It encodes CASANGQNNSPLHF.

Comment on this clonotype: Compared with germline, one end of the junction differs, possibly owing to a read error. The rearrangement links TRBV9 to TRBJ2-5, with no clear D. Germline CDR1 and CDR2: SGDLS and YYNGEE. This CDR3 comprises 13 residues. CDR3 DNA sequence: TGTGTCAGCAGCGTAGAAGGCGTTTCGACCCAGTACTTC. Residues: CVSSVEGVSTQYF.

The rearrangement joins TRBV7-9 to TRBJ2-1; 8 bases match TRBD2. The J segment lost 9 bases and the V segment lost 1 base, leaving 17 bases of the junction unmatched. The CDR3 is made up of 18 amino acids. Germline assignment: CDR1 SEHNR and CDR2 FQNEAQ (reference sequence). The CDR3 is CASSLGLLAALSGGEQFF. The CDR3, as DNA: TGTGCCAGCAGCTTAGGGCTACTAGCGGCCCTAAGTGGGGGTGAGCAGTTCTTC.

This rearrangement joins TRBV9 to TRBJ2-3, with 14 bases matching TRBD2. V shed 4 bases, J shed 4 bases, and the junction held 8 bases outside the gene matches. Looked up from germline, CDR1 is SGDLS and CDR2 is YYNGEE. The CDR3 runs to 17 residues. DNA of the CDR3: TGTGCCAGCAGCCCCCGGACTAGCGGGAGGTTCTCAGATACGCAGTATTTT. This encodes CASSPRTSGRFSDTQYF.

About this clonotype itself: Compared with germline, one end of the junction differs, possibly owing to a read error. The chain combines TRBV3-1 with TRBJ2-7; 7 bases align to TRBD2. This CDR3 has 14 amino acids. Germline V gene data show CDR1 as LGHDT and CDR2 as YNNKEL (reference sequence). CDR3 region: CASTQQAGRDEQYF. CDR3 sequence (DNA): TGTGCCAGCACCCAACAGGCAGGGAGGGACGAGCAGTACTTC.

The chain uses TRBV7-6 and TRBJ2-2; TRBD2 agrees at 14 bases. This CDR3 contains 18 residues. Germline loops: CDR1 SGHVS, CDR2 FNYEAQ. The V gene end was trimmed by 2 bases and the J gene end by 4 bases; junction bases not matched to a gene: 6. The CDR3 here is CASSLPAGLAGGTGELFF. CDR3 in DNA: TGTGCCAGCAGCTTACCCGCTGGACTAGCGGGGGGCACCGGGGAGCTGTTTTTT.

This clonotype was counted a few times. J is TRBJ2-2 and V is TRBV10-3; D may be TRBD1 or TRBD2 (6 bases each). The germline CDR1 and CDR2 sequences are ENHRY and SYGVKD. This CDR3 region has 15 residues. The V end lost 4 bases, the J end lost 4 bases, and 13 bases lay between the germline ends. CDR3 loop: CAISGGGLGTGELFF. In DNA form, the CDR3 reads TGTGCCATCAGTGGAGGGGGGCTTGGCACCGGGGAGCTGTTTTTT.

This clonotype has ten or more counts. V and J are TRBV27 and TRBJ2-7; TRBD1 matches at 9 bases. This CDR3 has 13 amino acids. The V gene end was trimmed by 5 bases and the J gene end by 10 bases; junction bases not matched to a gene: 9. Germline assignment: CDR1 MNHEY and CDR2 SMNVEV (reference sequence). CDR3 bases: TGTGCCAGCAGTCTGCTTGGGGACAGGGAACAGTACTTC. Its protein is CASSLLGDREQYF.

This clonotype appeared many times. V and J are TRBV7-9 and TRBJ2-3; 8 nucleotides align to TRBD2. Trimming removed 4 bases from V and 1 base from J; junction bases left unmatched: 4. This CDR3 is 15 amino acids long. Germline-derived CDR1 and CDR2 are SEHNR and FQNEAQ (reference sequence). This chain's CDR3 is CASSSTSGRTDTQYF. CDR3 nucleotides: TGTGCCAGCAGCTCTACTAGCGGCCGCACAGATACGCAGTATTTT.

This clonotype was detected many times. This rearrangement joins TRBV29-1 to TRBJ2-1, with unresolved D. Germline CDR1 SQVTM, CDR2 ANQGSEA. V shed 3 bases and J shed 4 bases, with 4 bases lying between them. The CDR3 is made up of 11 amino acids. The CDR3 here is CSVDRYNEQFF. As DNA, the CDR3 is TGCAGCGTTGACAGGTACAATGAGCAGTTCTTC.

The rearrangement links TRBV5-1 to TRBJ2-1, with TRBD2 matching over 10 bases. Looked up from germline, CDR1 is SGHRS and CDR2 is YFSETQ. V gave up 0 bases and J gave up 12 bases; unmatched junction bases: 9. The CDR3 runs to 15 residues. DNA for the CDR3: TGCGCCAGCAGCTTGGCCGAGAGACTAGCGGGTCGGCAGTTCTTC. Protein: CASSLAERLAGRQFF.

This clonotype has at least ten counts. The genes are TRBV10-3 and TRBJ2-7, with 12 bases fitting TRBD1. This CDR3 is 15 amino acids long. Germline V gives CDR1 ENHRY, CDR2 SYGVKD. J lost 7 bases, V lost 2 bases, and 6 bases had no gene match. The CDR3 region is CAISEPGQGAREQYF. As DNA, the CDR3 is TGTGCCATCAGTGAGCCGGGACAGGGGGCACGGGAGCAGTACTTC.

This clonotype showed up just a few times. CDR3 residues: CASSLSSGGGQETQYF. In nucleotides, the CDR3 is TGTGCCAGCAGCTTAAGTAGCGGGGGGGGACAAGAGACCCAGTACTTC. The rearrangement joins TRBV11-2 to TRBJ2-5, with 11 bases matching TRBD2. The CDR3 loop spans 16 amino acids. The V and J ends lost 2 bases and 2 bases, in that order; junction bases with no gene match: 4. Germline assignment: CDR1 SGHAT and CDR2 FQNNGV.

The chain is built from TRBV3-1 and TRBJ1-5, with D uncertain. Trimming stripped 1 base from V and 3 bases from J, with 10 bases between. CDR3 size: 15 residues. Per the germline V gene, CDR1 is LGHDT and CDR2 is YNNKEL (reference sequence). CDR3 sequence: CASSQGRQPNQPQHF. CDR3 in DNA: TGTGCCAGCAGCCAAGGTCGGCAACCCAATCAGCCCCAGCATTTT.

V usage is TRBV5-1 and J usage is TRBJ2-5; TRBD1 aligns across 8 bases. CDR3 size: 18 residues. In germline, CDR1 is SGHRS, CDR2 YFSETQ. The V segment lost 3 bases and the J segment 1 base; nucleotides outside the gene matches: 14. CDR3 DNA sequence: TGCGCCAGCAGCTCCGACGGGACAGGATTTGTAGTCCAAGAGACCCAGTACTTC. The encoded protein is CASSSDGTGFVVQETQYF.

The chain is built from TRBV6-7 and TRBJ1-6, with D unclear. Being an ORF, TRBV6-7 has a function that is uncertain. Trimming pared 0 bases from V and 7 bases from J, leaving 16 bases between. The CDR3 runs to 17 residues. The CDR3 sequence is CASSYSGEIALNSPLHF. CDR3 DNA: TGTGCCAGCAGTTACTCTGGGGAGATAGCTTTAAATTCACCCCTCCACTTT.

The chain joins TRBV20-1 to TRBJ2-3, with TRBD1 matching over 8 bases. The CDR3 has 17 amino acids. CDR1 is DFQATT and CDR2 is SNEGSKA in the germline V gene (reference sequence). The CDR3 DNA reads TGCAGCGCTCACCCGTTGAACAGGGGGAAGGGGACAGATACGCAGTATTTT. It translates to CSAHPLNRGKGTDTQYF.

This clonotype was counted only a few times. This sequence joins TRBV7-9 and TRBJ2-5, with a tentative D call TRBD1 (6 bases). From germline, CDR1 is SEHNR and CDR2 FQNEAQ (reference sequence). The ends were cut back, 5 bases at V and 2 bases at J, with 18 bases in the middle. The CDR3 sequence is 16 residues long. The CDR3 DNA reads as TGTGCCAGCAGCCCTCCTCCCGGGACAACGCAAGAGACCCAGTACTTC. Its translation is CASSPPPGTTQETQYF.